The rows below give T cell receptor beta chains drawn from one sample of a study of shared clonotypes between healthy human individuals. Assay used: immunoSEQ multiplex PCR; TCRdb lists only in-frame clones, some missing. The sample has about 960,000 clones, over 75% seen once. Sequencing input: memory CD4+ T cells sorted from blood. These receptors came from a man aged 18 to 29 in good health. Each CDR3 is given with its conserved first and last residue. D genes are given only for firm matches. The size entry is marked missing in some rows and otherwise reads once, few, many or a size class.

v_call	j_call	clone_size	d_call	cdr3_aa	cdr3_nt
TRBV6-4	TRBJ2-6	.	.	CASRDRLLSGANVLTF	TGTGCCAGCAGGGACAGACTACTCTCTGGGGCCAACGTCCTGACTTTC
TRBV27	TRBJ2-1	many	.	CASSPREPYNEQFF	TGTGCCAGCAGCCCGAGAGAGCCCTACAATGAGCAGTTCTTC
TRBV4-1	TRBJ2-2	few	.	CASSPRWGNTGELFF	TGCGCCAGCAGCCCGAGATGGGGGAACACCGGGGAGCTGTTTTTT
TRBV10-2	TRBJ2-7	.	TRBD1	CASSGMGTGTSYEQYF	TGCGCCAGCAGTGGAATGGGGACAGGCACCTCCTACGAGCAGTACTTC
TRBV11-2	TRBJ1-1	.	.	CASSLERGSTEAFF	TGTGCCAGCAGCTTAGAGAGGGGTAGTACTGAAGCTTTCTTT
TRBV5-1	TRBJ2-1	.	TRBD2	CASSPPSGNDNEQFF	TGCGCCAGCAGCCCTCCTAGCGGGAATGACAATGAGCAGTTCTTC
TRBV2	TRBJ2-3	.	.	CASSPGGSYTDTQYF	TGTGCCAGCAGCCCCGGTGGCAGCTACACAGATACGCAGTATTTT
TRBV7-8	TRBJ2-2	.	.	CASLGGVGTGELFF	TGTGCCAGCCTGGGCGGGGTAGGCACCGGGGAGCTGTTTTTT
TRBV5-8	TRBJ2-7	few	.	CASSLSTRQLHEQYF	TGTGCCAGCAGCTTATCTACACGACAACTCCACGAGCAGTACTTC
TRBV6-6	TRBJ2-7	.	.	CASSPLELLHEQYF	TGTGCCAGCAGTCCCCTCGAGCTCCTCCACGAGCAGTACTTC
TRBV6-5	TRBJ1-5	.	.	CASSRPNQPQHF	TGTGCCAGCAGCCGGCCAAACCAGCCCCAGCATTTT
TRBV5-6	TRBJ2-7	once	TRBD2	CASSPYGLRETYEQYF	TGTGCCAGCAGCCCCTATGGTTTGCGGGAGACCTACGAGCAGTACTTC
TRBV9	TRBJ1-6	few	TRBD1	CASSPRGGQGNSPLHF	TGTGCCAGCAGCCCTCGAGGGGGACAGGGGAATTCACCCCTCCACTTT
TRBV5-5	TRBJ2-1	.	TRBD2	CASSLIATREGEQFF	TGTGCCAGCAGCTTGATCGCCACTAGGGAGGGTGAGCAGTTCTTC
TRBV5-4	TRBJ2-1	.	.	CASSWRLGDEQFF	TGTGCCAGCAGCTGGAGATTAGGGGATGAGCAGTTCTTC
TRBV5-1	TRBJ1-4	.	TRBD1	CASSVGQAQNEKLFF	TGCGCCAGCAGCGTCGGACAGGCTCAAAATGAAAAACTGTTTTTT
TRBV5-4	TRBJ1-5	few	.	CASSLGRVVQPQHF	TGTGCCAGCAGCTTGGGCAGGGTGGTTCAGCCCCAGCATTTT
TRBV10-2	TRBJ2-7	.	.	CASSPKYEQYF	TGCGCCAGCTCCCCAAAATACGAGCAGTACTTC
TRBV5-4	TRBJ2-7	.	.	CASRSHSSYEQYF	TGTGCCAGCAGGTCGCACTCCTCCTACGAGCAGTACTTC
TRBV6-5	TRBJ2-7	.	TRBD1	CASRGSGTGVYEQYF	TGTGCCAGCAGAGGGTCCGGGACAGGTGTTTACGAGCAGTACTTC
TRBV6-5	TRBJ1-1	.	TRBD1	CASSRTGTEAFF	TGTGCCAGCAGTCGGACAGGGACTGAAGCTTTCTTT
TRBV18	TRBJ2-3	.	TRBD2	CASSTRLAPPDTQYF	TGTGCCAGCTCAACCCGACTAGCGCCACCAGATACGCAGTATTTT
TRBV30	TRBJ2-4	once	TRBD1	CAWSRRGGQGSDKNIQYF	TGTGCCTGGAGTAGACGAGGGGGACAGGGGTCTGACAAAAACATTCAGTACTTC
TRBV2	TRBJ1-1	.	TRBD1	CASNRGLNTEAFF	TGTGCCAGCAACAGGGGCTTGAACACTGAAGCTTTCTTT
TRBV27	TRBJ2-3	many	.	CASRKNGGASTDTQYF	TGTGCCAGCAGGAAGAATGGCGGTGCTAGCACAGATACGCAGTATTTT
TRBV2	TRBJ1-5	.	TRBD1	CASSTGQINQPQHF	TGTGCCAGCAGTACGGGACAGATCAATCAGCCCCAGCATTTT
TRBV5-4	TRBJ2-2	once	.	CASTLPPSPGYSTGELFF	TGTGCCAGCACCTTACCCCCGTCCCCCGGTTATAGCACCGGGGAGCTGTTTTTT
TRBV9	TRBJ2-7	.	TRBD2	CASSIRLAPRTYEQYF	TGTGCCAGCAGCATTCGACTAGCGCCTCGAACCTACGAGCAGTACTTC
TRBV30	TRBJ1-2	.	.	CAWSTRADGISRYGYTF	TGTGCCTGGAGTACCAGGGCCGACGGGATTTCGCGTTATGGCTACACCTTC
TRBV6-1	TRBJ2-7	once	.	CASSELGREQYF	TGTGCCAGCAGTGAGCTGGGGCGCGAGCAGTACTTC
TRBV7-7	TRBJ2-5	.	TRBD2	CASSLTQAGAQYF	TGTGCTAGCAGCTTGACACAAGCGGGGGCCCAGTACTTC
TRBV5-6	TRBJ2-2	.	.	CASSLEVGFSGELFF	TGTGCCAGCAGCTTGGAAGTTGGGTTCTCCGGGGAGCTGTTTTTT
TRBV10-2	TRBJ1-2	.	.	CASSPSGNGYTF	TGCGCCAGCAGTCCGAGTGGGAATGGCTACACCTTC
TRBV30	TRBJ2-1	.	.	CAWSSDSYNEQFF	TGTGCCTGGAGTAGCGATTCCTACAATGAGCAGTTCTTC
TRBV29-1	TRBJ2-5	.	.	CSVGQSLGAQYF	TGCAGCGTTGGACAGAGCTTGGGAGCCCAGTACTTC
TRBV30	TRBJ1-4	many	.	CAWSERSGEKLFF	TGTGCCTGGAGTGAGAGAAGTGGCGAAAAACTGTTTTTT